Below are 25 T cell receptor beta chains sequenced from a single sample in a study of T cell clonality in common variable immunodeficiency. Notes on the study in general: Common variable immunodeficiency TCR beta sequences reportedly had fewer deletions and N-nucleotide insertions.

Some clones are missing from TCRdb's copy, which holds only in-frame ones; the method was immunoSEQ multiplex PCR. Observed in the sample are about 42,000 clones, none of them singletons. No antigen has been identified for these receptors. Sequencing used peripheral blood mononuclear cells. These receptors originate from a human donor with common variable immunodeficiency.

Incomplete CDR3 DNA: TGTGCCAGCTCACCAGGGACAGGGTCCTACAATGAG. Amino acid sequence: CASSPGTGSYNE. The whole CDR3 protein is CASSPGTGSYNEQFF. The chain has TRBV18 and TRBJ2-1; 9 nucleotides match TRBD1. The read ends 3 residues before the CDR3 terminus; that terminus is restored from the germline J gene. Germline V gene lookup returns CDR1 KGHSH and CDR2 LQKENI. The CDR3 runs 15 residues. V dropped 2 bases and J dropped 1; count of bases not matched to a gene: 0. Full variable domain (outside the CDR3, taken from reference TRBV18 and TRBJ2-1): NAGVMQNPRHLVRRRGQEARLRCSPMKGHSHVYWYRQLPEEGLKFMVYLQKENIIDESGMPKERFSAEFPKEGPSILRIQQVVRGDSAAYFCASSPGTGSYNEQFFGPGTRLTVL.

Points on this clone: The sequenced fragment ends 3 residues before the CDR3 boundary, so the rest is inferred from the germline J gene. The chain couples TRBV2 to TRBJ2-7; D is undetermined. The CDR3 has 17 amino acids. Trimming stripped 7 bases from V and 3 bases from J, with 25 bases between. The germline gives CDR1 SNHLY, CDR2 FYNNEI. The CDR3 bases that were read are TGTGCCAGCACTTGGTCCCCCCAAACACCCACCTTCTACGAG. Its protein is CASTWSPQTPTFYE. The whole CDR3 sequence reads CASTWSPQTPTFYEQYF.

The table lists this clone with many counts. The observed sequence ends 3 residues before the CDR3 terminus, with the missing tail filled in from the germline J gene. The V gene is TRBV18, the J gene TRBJ1-1, with D perhaps matching TRBD1 (6 bases). The CDR3 extends over 11 amino acids. CDR1 and CDR2 from the germline V gene are KGHSH and LQKENI. CDR3 DNA (partial): TGTGCCAGCTCACCAGACAGGGAA. Translated: CASSPDRE. The full CDR3 protein reads CASSPDREAFF.

This clone appeared many times. The observed sequence ends 3 residues before the CDR3 terminus, with the missing tail filled in from the germline J gene. This chain connects TRBV19 to TRBJ1-4; D remains ambiguous. The CDR3 contains 12 residues. The ends were cut back, 6 bases at V and 7 bases at J, with 9 bases in the middle. Germline assignment: CDR1 LNHDA and CDR2 SQIVND (reference sequence). CDR3 protein: CASRAVGEKLFF. The CDR3 bases that were read are TGTGCCAGTAGGGCAGTTGGTGAAAAA.

Comment on this clone: From the germline J gene comes the end of the CDR3, since the read stops 3 residues before it. The chain joins TRBV18 to TRBJ1-6; a possible D gene is TRBD1 (5 bases). From germline, CDR1 is KGHSH and CDR2 LQKENI. Trimming left V 3 bases short and J 4 bases short, with 7 bases between. The CDR3 is made up of 14 amino acids. The CDR3 bases that were read are TGTGCCAGCTCACCCCCAGGGTATAATTCACCC. It is translated as CASSPPGYNSP. The complete CDR3 sequence is CASSPPGYNSPLHF.

This clone showed up many times. The DNA ends 3 residues before the CDR3 does, and the rest of the CDR3 is filled in from the germline J gene. The gene calls are TRBV5-6 and TRBJ1-2; D is perhaps TRBD1 (6 bases). The CDR3 sequence is 13 residues long. V was pared by 4 bases and J by 4 bases, with 11 bases between. CDR1 is SGHDT and CDR2 is YYEEEE in the germline V gene. Partial CDR3 DNA: TGTGCCAGCAGCGGCCAGGGGAGCTATGGC. Protein product: CASSGQGSYG. The CDR3 reads in full as CASSGQGSYGYTF.

This clone has a handful of counts. The read stops 3 residues short of the end of the CDR3; the missing end is completed from the germline J gene. The V gene is TRBV7-8, the J gene TRBJ1-2; D unclear. The CDR3 is 12 residues long. The germline V gene encodes CDR1 SGHVS and CDR2 FQNEAQ. Trimming pared 4 bases from V and 7 bases from J, leaving 10 bases between. The CDR3 is CASSYRGGGYTF. The CDR3 bases that were read are TGTGCCAGCAGCTATCGGGGTGGTGGC.

This clone was seen a handful of times. The read terminates 3 residues ahead of where the CDR3 ends, so the germline J gene completes it. This chain uses TRBV10-2 with TRBJ2-7; 8 nucleotides agree with TRBD2. Germline V CDR1 and CDR2: WSHSY, SAAADI. Trimming took 6 bases from V and 2 from J; bases not matched to a gene: 6. This CDR3 has 14 residues. The DNA read from the CDR3 is TGCGCCAGCAGCCCTGCGGGGGGTACCTACGAG. Translating it yields CASSPAGGTYE. Given in full, the CDR3 is CASSPAGGTYEQYF.

This clone was picked up a small number of times. The DNA ends 3 residues before the CDR3 does, and the rest of the CDR3 is filled in from the germline J gene. This sequence joins TRBV19 and TRBJ2-3, with D perhaps matching TRBD2 (6 bases). The CDR3 totals 16 residues. Trimming left V 5 bases short and J 3 bases short, with 18 bases between. Germline loops: CDR1 LNHDA, CDR2 SQIVND (reference sequence). CDR3 sequence reads: CASSPLGLSGTDTQYF. The sequenced part of the CDR3 DNA is TGTGCCAGTAGTCCGTTGGGACTTTCTGGGACAGATACG.

This clone was seen at least ten times. The CDR3 extends 3 residues past the end of the read, so its final part is completed from the germline J gene. This chain links TRBV5-5 with TRBJ2-5; 10 nucleotides align to TRBD1. The CDR3 is 14 residues long. With V trimmed by 0 bases and J by 4 bases, 0 bases remained unmatched. Germline CDR1 SGHKS, CDR2 YYEKEE (reference sequence). The sequenced part of the CDR3 DNA is TGTGCCAGCAGCTTGGGGACAGGGGGAGAGACC. This translates into CASSLGTGGET. The complete CDR3 protein is CASSLGTGGETQYF.

This clone occurred many times. The DNA ends 3 residues before the CDR3 does, and the rest of the CDR3 is filled in from the germline J gene. The V call is TRBV13, the J call TRBJ2-6; 9 nucleotides line up with TRBD1. The trim removed 5 bases at V and 2 bases at J, leaving 4 bases unmatched. This CDR3 has 16 residues. Germline V CDR1 and CDR2: PRHDT, FYEKMQ (reference sequence). CDR3 region: CASSHTGGAGANVLTF. The sequenced CDR3 bases are TGTGCCAGCAGCCACACAGGGGGCGCTGGGGCCAACGTC.

This clone was recorded many times. This sample also contains other DNA sequences that code for the same CDR3. Incomplete CDR3 DNA: TGCAGTGCTAGAGTCCCACCCGGGACTAGGTCGTACAATGAG. The encoded protein is CSARVPPGTRSYNE. The whole CDR3 protein reads CSARVPPGTRSYNEQFF. The V call is TRBV20-1, the J call TRBJ2-1, with 8 nucleotides matching TRBD2. The CDR3 end falls 3 residues outside the read, so it is completed with the germline J gene. J lost 4 bases, V lost 1 base, and 12 bases had no gene match. CDR3 length: 17 residues. The V gene's germline CDR1 is DFQATT and CDR2 SNEGSKA (reference sequence).

This clone has a handful of counts. The CDR3 end lies 3 residues beyond the end of the read and is filled in from the germline J gene. This chain connects TRBV6-2 or TRBV6-3 to TRBJ2-1; 8 bases map to TRBD2. Germline CDR1 and CDR2: MNHEY and SVGEGT. V shed 6 bases, J shed 0 bases, and the junction held 1 base outside the gene matches. This CDR3 region has 14 residues. CDR3 DNA (partial): TGTGCCAGCAGCGGGACTAGCTCCTACAATGAG. Translation: CASSGTSSYNE. The whole CDR3 reads CASSGTSSYNEQFF.

This clone was seen many times. The read gets to within 3 residues of the CDR3 end, and the germline J gene fills in the rest. The V and J genes are TRBV7-2 and TRBJ2-1; TRBD1 matches at 8 bases. This CDR3 is built from 15 residues. CDR1 is SGHTA and CDR2 is FQGNSA in the germline V gene. The junction had 6 bases not matched to a gene; V was cut back by 5 bases and J by 3 bases. CDR3 DNA, as far as it was read: TGTGCCAGCAGCCACCGGGACAGGAACTACAATGAG. Its protein is CASSHRDRNYNE. The entire CDR3 reads CASSHRDRNYNEQFF. Supplemented by reference TRBV7-2 and TRBJ2-1, the full variable domain reads GAGVSQSPSNKVTEKGKDVELRCDPISGHTALYWYRQSLGQGLEFLIYFQGNSAPDKSGLPSDRFSAERTGGSVSTLTIQRTQQEDSAVYLCASSHRDRNYNEQFFGPGTRLTVL.

Remarks on this clone: The missing CDR3 end, 3 residues past where the read stops, is filled in from the germline J gene. The chain is built from TRBV11-2 and TRBJ2-3, with 11 bases that match TRBD2. This CDR3 region has 15 residues. Trimming removed 5 bases from V and 4 bases from J; junction bases left unmatched: 5. The germline V gene has CDR1 SGHAT and CDR2 FQNNGV. The CDR3 sequence: CASSRLAGKADTQYF. CDR3 DNA, as far as it was read: TGTGCCAGCAGCCGACTAGCGGGAAAGGCAGATACG.

This clone was seen at least ten times. Read coverage stops 3 residues before the CDR3 terminus; the germline J gene supplies the remainder. This sequence joins TRBV14 and TRBJ2-1, with a possible D match to TRBD1 (6 bases). The CDR3 has 14 amino acids. Germline values: CDR1 SGHDN, CDR2 FVKESK. With 0 bases removed from V and 6 bases from J, the gap between germline ends came to 9 bases. Partial CDR3 DNA: TGTGCCAGCAGCCAAGACTCGGACAGCAATGAG. Translation: CASSQDSDSNE. The full CDR3 sequence reads CASSQDSDSNEQFF.

Of note for this clone: Read data end 3 residues before the CDR3 end; the end is taken from the germline J gene. The gene calls are TRBV29-1 and TRBJ2-5; a weak D match, TRBD1 (5 bases). There are 13 residues in the CDR3. Trimming pared 7 bases from V and 0 bases from J, leaving 12 bases between. Germline V gives CDR1 SQVTM, CDR2 ANQGSEA. Partial CDR3 DNA: TGCAGCGCCCACCGGACAAACCAAGAGACC. It yields the protein CSAHRTNQET. The entire CDR3 reads CSAHRTNQETQYF.

This clone was seen more than once but under ten times. Read data end 3 residues before the CDR3 end; the end is taken from the germline J gene. This chain connects TRBV6-4 to TRBJ2-7, with D possibly being TRBD1 (6 bases). CDR1 is MRHNA and CDR2 is SNTAGT in the germline V gene. V was shortened by 3 bases and J by 4 bases, with 16 bases between the two germline ends. This CDR3 is 15 amino acids long. CDR3 loop: CASSEPSGTPYEQYF. The CDR3 bases that were read are TGTGCCAGCAGTGAACCCTCCGGGACACCATACGAG.

For this clone: The observed sequence ends 3 residues before the CDR3 terminus, with the missing tail filled in from the germline J gene. The chain carries TRBV2 and TRBJ2-6, with D possibly being TRBD2 (6 bases). V was trimmed by 7 bases and J by 3 bases, leaving 19 bases between them. This CDR3 contains 17 residues. Germline V CDR1 and CDR2: SNHLY, FYNNEI. The CDR3 is CASTLGGVSGGANVLTF. The CDR3 DNA, read in part, is TGTGCCAGCACCCTCGGGGGAGTGTCTGGTGGGGCCAACGTC.

On this clone itself: The CDR3 extends 3 residues past the end of the read, so its final part is completed from the germline J gene. The V and J genes are TRBV19 and TRBJ2-7; 11 bases match TRBD1. The trim removed 6 bases at V and 3 bases at J, leaving 7 bases unmatched. The CDR3 consists of 15 residues. Per germline, CDR1 LNHDA and CDR2 SQIVND (reference sequence). The CDR3 loop is CASRREGQGGYEQYF. Partial CDR3 DNA: TGTGCCAGTAGGCGCGAGGGACAGGGGGGCTACGAG. Full variable domain (outside the CDR3, taken from reference TRBV19 and TRBJ2-7): DGGITQSPKYLFRKEGQNVTLSCEQNLNHDAMYWYRQDPGQGLRLIYYSQIVNDFQKGDIAEGYSVSREKKESFPLTVTSAQKNPTAFYLCASRREGQGGYEQYFGPGTRLTVT.

This clone has ten or more counts. The CDR3 region is CASSPGTATNEKLFF. Partial CDR3 DNA: TGTGCCAGCTCACCAGGGACTGCAACTAATGAAAAA. This sequence joins TRBV18 and TRBJ1-4; weak D call: TRBD1 (5 bases). The CDR3 goes on 3 residues after the read ends, and that part is filled in from the germline J gene. There are 15 residues in the CDR3. Germline CDR1 KGHSH, CDR2 LQKENI. Trimming removed 2 bases at V and 0 bases at J, with 7 bases between.

This clone was seen repeatedly, ten times or more. The read ends 3 residues shy of where the CDR3 ends; the end is completed using the germline J gene. The chain is built from TRBV6-1 and TRBJ1-5; D uncertain. The CDR3 runs 15 residues. Trimming cost V 2 bases and J 3 bases, with 11 bases left between them. Germline V lookup: CDR1 MNHNS, CDR2 SASEGT. CDR3 amino acids: CASSEPRSANQPQHF. The CDR3 bases that were read are TGTGCCAGCAGTGAACCCAGATCCGCCAATCAGCCC.

Notes on this clone: Sequencing ends 3 residues short of the CDR3 end; the germline J gene provides the rest. The rearrangement uses TRBV2 and TRBJ2-7; D is ambiguous. The CDR3 is 13 amino acids. Trimming left V 7 bases short and J 0 bases short, with 10 bases between. CDR1 is SNHLY, CDR2 FYNNEI, per germline. The CDR3 reads CASKKGFSYEQYF. CDR3 DNA, as far as it was read: TGTGCCAGCAAAAAGGGCTTCTCCTACGAG.

CDR3 DNA, as far as it was read: TGTGCCAGTAGTCCGGGATCGACAACGAGCGGGGAGACC. It encodes CASSPGSTTSGET. The whole CDR3 is CASSPGSTTSGETQYF. The rearrangement links TRBV19 to TRBJ2-5; the D gene is possibly TRBD2 (6 bases). The read terminates 3 residues before the CDR3 end, so the remaining end is supplied by the germline J gene. The CDR3 length is 16 residues. Trimming removed 5 bases from V and 5 bases from J, with 21 bases in between. In germline, CDR1 is LNHDA, CDR2 SQIVND (reference sequence).

This clone showed up many times. The read ends 3 residues early relative to the CDR3; the germline J gene fills the gap. The V gene is TRBV30, the J gene TRBJ2-5; weak D call: TRBD1 (6 bases). From germline, CDR1 is GTSNPN and CDR2 SVGIG (reference sequence). There are 14 residues in the CDR3. Trimming stripped 1 base from V and 2 bases from J, with 11 bases between. Incomplete CDR3 DNA: TGTGCCTGGAGTGACAGACAGGTACAAGAGACC. This translates into CAWSDRQVQET. The full CDR3 protein reads CAWSDRQVQETQYF. Variable domain in full (rest from reference TRBV30 and TRBJ2-5): SQTIHQWPATLVQPVGSPLSLECTVEGTSNPNLYWYRQAAGRGLQLLFYSVGIGQISSEVPQNLSASRPQDRQFILSSKKLLLSDSGFYLCAWSDRQVQETQYFGPGTRLLVL.